This TCR beta chain was identified during a study of T cell responses to AZD1222 COVID-19 vaccine. The protocol was immunoSEQ multiplex PCR, while the TCRdb copy is restricted to in-frame clones and leaves out a portion. The data contain 70,000 to 75,000 clones, 87% of them seen just once; the ten biggest clones take up around 1.2%. Germline CDR1 and CDR2: MNHNS and SASEGT. This CDR3 comprises 15 residues. The ends were cut back, 0 bases at V and 1 base at J, with 9 bases in the middle. The study, taken as a whole, reports: Vaccine-related CD4 TCRs covered spike, predominating at 160-218 and 743-854. Clonal diversity was possibly underestimated; the donors were predominantly white British and more often female. Repertoires were collected only later (after the peak T cell response had occurred).

Pooled in the analysis were second doses at about 4 or about 12 weeks. Note on this clone: As yet, its antigen is unknown.

This sequence was found in an adult who received the AZD1222 COVID-19 vaccine. Sequences were derived from peripheral blood, sampled 28 days after the second AZD1222 dose. The V gene is TRBV6-1, the J gene TRBJ1-1; D is perhaps TRBD1 (6 bases). DNA for the CDR3: TGTGCCAGCAGTGAAGCCGGACAGCCGAACACTGAAGCTTTCTTT. Translation: CASSEAGQPNTEAFF.